These T cell receptor beta chains were read from a single sample in a study of T cells in Graves' hyperthyroidism and ophthalmopathy. Each CDR3 protein is one row after TCRdb ran MiXCR on the multiplex PCR reads. The sample holds 690,000 or so distinct CDR3 sequences; roughly 20% are singletons and the top ten take roughly a sixth. The sample taken for sequencing was blood. These receptors came from a woman aged 45 to 65 with Graves' hyperthyroidism that later progressed to Graves' ophthalmopathy. CDR3s include the opening cysteine and the closing phenylalanine or tryptophan. D genes are given only for firm matches. The size field is filled for only some rows; it gives once, few, many or a size class.

d_gene,abundance,v_gene,j_gene,CDR3aa,CDR3nt
.,.,TRBV5-5,TRBJ1-2,CASSLYDSLYGHTF,TGTGCCAGCAGCTTGTACGACAGCCTCTATGGCCACACCTTC
.,many,TRBV11-2,TRBJ2-7,CASSLVGHYYEQYF,TGTGCCAGCAGCTTAGTAGGCCATTACTACGAGCAGTACTTC
.,many,TRBV13,TRBJ1-2,CASSLAVGGYTF,TGTGCCAGCAGCTTGGCGGTGGGTGGCTACACCTTC
TRBD2,.,TRBV4-1,TRBJ2-3,CASSQGRLAETDTQYF,TGCGCCAGCAGCCAAGGGAGGCTAGCGGAGACAGATACGCAGTATTTT
TRBD1,many,TRBV7-7,TRBJ2-3,CASSSTGGLTDTQYF,TGTGCTAGCAGCTCCACAGGGGGCCTCACAGATACGCAGTATTTT
.,many,TRBV12-3/TRBV12-4,TRBJ1-3,CASSPTGLEGNTIYF,TGTGCCAGCAGTCCTACAGGGCTAGAGGGAAACACCATATATTTT
TRBD1,many,TRBV6-2/TRBV6-3,TRBJ2-5,CASRGQGKETQYF,TGTGCCAGCAGGGGACAGGGAAAAGAGACCCAGTACTTC
TRBD2,.,TRBV5-6,TRBJ2-3,CASSRGRTDTQYF,TGCGCCAGCAGTCGCGGGAGAACAGATACGCAGTATTTT
.,.,TRBV4-2,TRBJ2-7,CASSQGRGANSYEQYF,TGTGCCAGCAGCCAAGGCCGGGGGGCCAATTCCTACGAGCAGTACTTC
.,.,TRBV29-1,TRBJ1-4,CSGAELNEKLFF,TGCAGCGGCGCGGAGCTTAATGAAAAACTGTTTTTT